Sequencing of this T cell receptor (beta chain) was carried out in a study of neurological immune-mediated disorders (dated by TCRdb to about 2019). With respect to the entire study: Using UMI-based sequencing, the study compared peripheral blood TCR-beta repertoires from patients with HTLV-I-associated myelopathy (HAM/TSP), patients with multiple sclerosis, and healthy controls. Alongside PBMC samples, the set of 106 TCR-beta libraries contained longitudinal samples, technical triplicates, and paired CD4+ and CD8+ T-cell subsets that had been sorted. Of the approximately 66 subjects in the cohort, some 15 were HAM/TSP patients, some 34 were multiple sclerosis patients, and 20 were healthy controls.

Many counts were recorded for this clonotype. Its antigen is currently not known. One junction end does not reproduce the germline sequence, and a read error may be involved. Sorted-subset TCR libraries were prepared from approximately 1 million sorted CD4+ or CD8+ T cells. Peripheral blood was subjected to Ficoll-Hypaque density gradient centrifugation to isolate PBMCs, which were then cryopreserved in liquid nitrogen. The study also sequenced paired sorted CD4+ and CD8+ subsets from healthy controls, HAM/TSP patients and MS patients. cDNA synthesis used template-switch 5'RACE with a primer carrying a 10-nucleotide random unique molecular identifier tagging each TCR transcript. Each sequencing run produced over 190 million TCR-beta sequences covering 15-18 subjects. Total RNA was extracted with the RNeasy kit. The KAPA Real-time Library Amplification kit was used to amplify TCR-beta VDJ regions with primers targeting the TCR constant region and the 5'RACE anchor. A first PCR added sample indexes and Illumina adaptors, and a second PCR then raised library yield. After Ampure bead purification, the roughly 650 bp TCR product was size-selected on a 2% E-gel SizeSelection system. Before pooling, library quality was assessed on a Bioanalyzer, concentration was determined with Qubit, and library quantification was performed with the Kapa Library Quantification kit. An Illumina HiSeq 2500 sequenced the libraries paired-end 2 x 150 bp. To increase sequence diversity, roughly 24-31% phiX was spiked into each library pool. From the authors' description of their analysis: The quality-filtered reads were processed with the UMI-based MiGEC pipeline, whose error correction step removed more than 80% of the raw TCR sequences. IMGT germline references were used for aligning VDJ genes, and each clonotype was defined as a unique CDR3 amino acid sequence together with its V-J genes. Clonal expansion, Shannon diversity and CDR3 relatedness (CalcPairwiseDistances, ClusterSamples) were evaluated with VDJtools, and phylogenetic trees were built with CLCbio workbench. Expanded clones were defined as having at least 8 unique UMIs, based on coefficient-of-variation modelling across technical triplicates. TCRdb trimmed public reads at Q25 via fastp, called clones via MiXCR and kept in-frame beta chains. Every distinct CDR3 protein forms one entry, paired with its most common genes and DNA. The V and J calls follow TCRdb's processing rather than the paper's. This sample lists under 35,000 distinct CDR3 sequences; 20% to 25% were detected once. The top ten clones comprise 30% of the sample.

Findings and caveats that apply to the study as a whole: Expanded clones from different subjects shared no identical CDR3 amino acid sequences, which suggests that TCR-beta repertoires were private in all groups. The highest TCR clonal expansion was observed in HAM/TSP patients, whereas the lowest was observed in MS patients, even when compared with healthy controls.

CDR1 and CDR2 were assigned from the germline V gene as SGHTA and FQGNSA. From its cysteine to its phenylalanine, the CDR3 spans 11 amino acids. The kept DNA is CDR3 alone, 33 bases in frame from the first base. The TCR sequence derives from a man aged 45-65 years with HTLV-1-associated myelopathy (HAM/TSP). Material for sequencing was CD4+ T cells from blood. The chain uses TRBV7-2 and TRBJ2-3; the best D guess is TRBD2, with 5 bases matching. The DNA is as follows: TGTGCCAGCAGCCCCAGAAGGAGGAAGGATTTT. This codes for CASSPRRRKDF.